The 20 T cell receptor beta chains below come from one sample, sequenced in a study of blood T cell repertoires in COVID-19 (TCRdb year 2020). Library prep was done by the immunoSEQ multiplex PCR assay. The clones in this table, taken by TCRdb from immuneACCESS, are in-frame only. Not every clone is retained; where verified, under half of the shortfall comes from an unresolved V gene, and the cause of the rest is unknown. This sample has a few hundred thousand clones in its table, and approximately 83% of those were observed once. Approximately 2% of the sample goes to the ten largest clones. What was sequenced was PBMCs or T cells enriched from blood (not recorded which). These receptors were collected from a woman aged 50 to 60 who had recovered from COVID-19.

CDR3 residues: CATANWREGVNEQYF. CDR3 nucleotide sequence: TGTGCCACAGCCAATTGGCGGGAGGGGGTCAACGAGCAGTACTTC. The chain combines TRBV15 with TRBJ2-7; 9 nucleotides line up with TRBD2. With 9 bases clipped from V and 5 bases from J, the junction kept 14 bases outside the gene matches. The V gene's germline CDR1 is LNHNV and CDR2 YYDKDF (reference sequence). The CDR3 length is 15 residues.

The chain couples TRBV18 to TRBJ2-2, with D perhaps matching TRBD1 (6 bases). In germline, CDR1 is KGHSH, CDR2 LQKENI. V gave up 2 bases and J gave up 4 bases, with 11 bases separating them. The CDR3 has 15 residues. CDR3 bases: TGTGCCAGCTCACCATCGACAGGCAGCACCGGGGAGCTGTTTTTT. It is translated as CASSPSTGSTGELFF.

The V and J genes are TRBV28 and TRBJ2-7; 7 nucleotides align to TRBD1. The CDR3 runs 14 residues. V shed 4 bases, J shed 0 bases, and the junction held 3 bases outside the gene matches. Germline V CDR1 and CDR2: MDHEN, SYDVKM. The CDR3 coding sequence is TGTGCCAGCAGTTCACAGGGGACCTCCTACGAGCAGTACTTC. It translates to CASSSQGTSYEQYF.

This sequence joins TRBV28 and TRBJ1-6, with 10 bases matching TRBD1. CDR1 and CDR2 (germline): MDHEN, SYDVKM. J was trimmed by 14 bases and V by 1 base; bases with no gene match: 8. CDR3 length equals 15 residues. CDR3 loop: CASSLSGTGEQALHF. The DNA of the CDR3 is TGTGCCAGCAGTTTATCCGGGACAGGGGAACAGGCCCTCCACTTT.

CDR3 DNA: TGTGCCTGGAGTCGGCCTAGCGGGAGTTTTAATGAGCAGTTCTTC. It codes for CAWSRPSGSFNEQFF. The chain employs TRBV30 and TRBJ2-1; 10 positions agree with TRBD2. Germline lookup yields CDR1 GTSNPN and CDR2 SVGIG (reference sequence). The ends lost 2 bases at V and 7 bases at J; junction bases unmatched: 8. The CDR3 runs to 15 residues.

The gene calls are TRBV25-1 and TRBJ2-4; 7 bases align to TRBD1. The V gene end was trimmed by 7 bases and the J gene end by 5 bases; junction bases not matched to a gene: 11. Per germline, CDR1 MGHDK and CDR2 SYGVNS. The CDR3 spans 15 residues. The CDR3 DNA is TGTGCCAGCACCTGTCCCGGGACAGTCCAAAACATTCAGTACTTC. It yields the protein CASTCPGTVQNIQYF. The full variable domain, its missing parts supplied by reference TRBV25-1 and TRBJ2-4, is EADIYQTPRYLVIGTGKKITLECSQTMGHDKMYWYQQDPGMELHLIHYSYGVNSTEKGDLSSESTVSRIRTEHFPLTLESARPSHTSQYLCASTCPGTVQNIQYFGAGTRLSVL.

As for this clone: Other DNA sequences in the same sample also yield this CDR3. V and J are TRBV28 and TRBJ2-7; 11 bases agree with TRBD1. Germline assignment: CDR1 MDHEN and CDR2 SYDVKM. V shed 6 bases, J shed 3 bases, and the junction held 7 bases outside the gene matches. The CDR3 sequence is 15 residues long. The CDR3 loop reads CASSFTGTGGYEQYF. The CDR3, as DNA: TGTGCCAGCAGCTTTACCGGGACAGGGGGCTACGAGCAGTACTTC.

The rearrangement uses TRBV5-6 and TRBJ2-1; TRBD2 matches at 11 bases. The V gene end was trimmed by 1 base and the J gene end by 7 bases; junction bases not matched to a gene: 7. The CDR3 consists of 16 residues. Germline lookup yields CDR1 SGHDT and CDR2 YYEEEE. CDR3 bases: TGTGCCAGCAGCTTGTTTCTAGCGGGAGGTTTGAATGAGCAGTTCTTC. Protein product: CASSLFLAGGLNEQFF.

The chain uses TRBV2 and TRBJ1-1; weak D call: TRBD1 (6 bases). CDR1 SNHLY and CDR2 FYNNEI come from the germline V gene. The CDR3 covers 14 residues. V dropped 6 bases and J dropped 5 bases, with 16 bases sitting between them. This CDR3 reads CASRENRDGTEAFF. DNA for the CDR3: TGTGCCAGCAGGGAAAACAGGGATGGGACTGAAGCTTTCTTT.

V is TRBV7-6 and J is TRBJ2-3, with 9 bases lining up with TRBD2. The trim removed 5 bases at V and 4 bases at J, leaving 10 bases unmatched. Germline V gene lookup returns CDR1 SGHVS and CDR2 FNYEAQ. The CDR3 sequence is 16 residues long. The DNA of the CDR3 is TGTGCCAGCAGCCCTCTAGCGGGAACATTCTCAGATACGCAGTATTTT. It specifies CASSPLAGTFSDTQYF.

The chain employs TRBV29-1 and TRBJ2-3; 8 bases align to TRBD1. CDR1 is SQVTM and CDR2 is ANQGSEA in the germline V gene. The CDR3 is made up of 14 amino acids. V shed 5 bases and J 0 bases; nucleotides not matched to a gene: 4. CDR3 sequence: CSVKDRASTDTQYF. The CDR3 DNA sequence: TGCAGCGTTAAGGACAGGGCTAGCACAGATACGCAGTATTTT.

The chain combines TRBV2 with TRBJ2-7; possible D gene TRBD1, 6 bases. This CDR3 is built from 12 residues. Germline loops: CDR1 SNHLY, CDR2 FYNNEI. V lost 7 bases and J lost 4, with 11 bases in between. The CDR3 is CASTEQGYEQYF. CDR3 sequence (DNA): TGTGCCAGCACCGAACAGGGATACGAGCAGTACTTC. The complete variable domain, with remaining parts taken from reference TRBV2 and TRBJ2-7, reads EPEVTQTPSHQVTQMGQEVILRCVPISNHLYFYWYRQILGQKVEFLVSFYNNEISEKSEIFDDQFSVERPDGSNFTLKIRSTKLEDSAMYFCASTEQGYEQYFGPGTRLTVT.

The rearrangement joins TRBV5-1 to TRBJ1-6, with TRBD1 identical over 8 bases. This CDR3 has 17 amino acids. Looked up from germline, CDR1 is SGHRS and CDR2 is YFSETQ. Germline trimming cut 2 bases from V and 9 bases from J; bases unmatched to any gene: 13. Written as DNA, the CDR3 is TGCGCCAGCAGCTTCTCAACCGGACAGGGAGGAAGTTCACCCCTCCACTTT. Amino acids: CASSFSTGQGGSSPLHF.

The chain employs TRBV7-6 and TRBJ2-3; weak D call: TRBD2 (6 bases). With 4 bases removed from V and 3 bases from J, the gap between germline ends came to 11 bases. The CDR3 consists of 14 residues. Germline loops: CDR1 SGHVS, CDR2 FNYEAQ. DNA for the CDR3: TGTGCCAGCAGCTGGGGACTGACGACAGATACGCAGTATTTT. Its translation is CASSWGLTTDTQYF.

Here the CDR3 DNA reads TGTGCCTGGGACACAGACAAGTACACTGAAGCTTTCTTT. Translated, it gives CAWDTDKYTEAFF. This chain joins TRBV30 and TRBJ1-1; no reliable D call. The V end was cut by 5 bases, the J end by 3 bases, with 13 bases between. The CDR3 runs 13 residues. CDR1 and CDR2 from the germline V gene are GTSNPN and SVGIG (reference sequence).

This chain connects TRBV19 to TRBJ2-3, with TRBD1 identical over 9 bases. The CDR3 sequence is 14 residues long. CDR1 and CDR2 (germline): LNHDA, SQIVND (reference sequence). Trimming took 7 bases from V and 2 from J; bases not matched to a gene: 4. CDR3 in amino acids: CASKGQGSTDTQYF. For the CDR3, the DNA is TGTGCCAGTAAGGGACAGGGATCCACAGATACGCAGTATTTT.

This clone was seen a few times. The chain employs TRBV3-1 (or the pseudogene TRBV3-2) and TRBJ1-4; D not resolved. Trimming pared 4 bases from V and 7 bases from J, leaving 16 bases between. The CDR3 covers 15 residues. Germline V CDR1 and CDR2: LGHDT, YNNKEL (reference sequence). CDR3: CASSRRPGNGEKLFF. The CDR3, as DNA: TGTGCCAGCAGCCGCAGGCCCGGCAATGGTGAAAAACTGTTTTTT.

The rearrangement links TRBV28 to TRBJ2-7, with 7 bases fitting TRBD1. Germline CDR1 MDHEN, CDR2 SYDVKM. V was clipped by 0 bases and J by 0 bases; unmatched bases: 11. The CDR3 is made up of 18 amino acids. CDR3 DNA: TGTGCCAGCAGTTTATGGAGCGACAGGGTCATTACCTCCTACGAGCAGTACTTC. This translates into CASSLWSDRVITSYEQYF. Full variable domain (remainder filled in from reference TRBV28 and TRBJ2-7): DVKVTQSSRYLVKRTGEKVFLECVQDMDHENMFWYRQDPGLGLRLIYFSYDVKMKEKGDIPEGYSVSREKKERFSLILESASTNQTSMYLCASSLWSDRVITSYEQYFGPGTRLTVT.

The chain is built from TRBV5-1 and TRBJ2-5; D ambiguous. The CDR3 is made up of 13 amino acids. The germline V and J ends were trimmed by 6 bases and 1 base, with 10 bases remaining between them. Germline CDR1 reads SGHRS; CDR2 reads YFSETQ. DNA of the CDR3: TGCGCCAGCAACGTCAGGCCCCAAGAGACCCAGTACTTC. Protein product: CASNVRPQETQYF. Variable domain in full (rest from reference TRBV5-1 and TRBJ2-5): KAGVTQTPRYLIKTRGQQVTLSCSPISGHRSVSWYQQTPGQGLQFLFEYFSETQRNKGNFPGRFSGRQFSNSRSEMNVSTLELGDSALYLCASNVRPQETQYFGPGTRLLVL.

V gene TRBV12-3 or TRBV12-4 combines with J gene TRBJ1-1, with a tentative D call TRBD1 (5 bases). V dropped 4 bases and J dropped 4 bases, with 10 bases sitting between them. The length of the CDR3 is 13 residues. The CDR3 loop reads CASSWSDSTEAFF. CDR3 sequence (DNA): TGTGCCAGCAGTTGGTCCGACAGCACTGAAGCTTTCTTT.